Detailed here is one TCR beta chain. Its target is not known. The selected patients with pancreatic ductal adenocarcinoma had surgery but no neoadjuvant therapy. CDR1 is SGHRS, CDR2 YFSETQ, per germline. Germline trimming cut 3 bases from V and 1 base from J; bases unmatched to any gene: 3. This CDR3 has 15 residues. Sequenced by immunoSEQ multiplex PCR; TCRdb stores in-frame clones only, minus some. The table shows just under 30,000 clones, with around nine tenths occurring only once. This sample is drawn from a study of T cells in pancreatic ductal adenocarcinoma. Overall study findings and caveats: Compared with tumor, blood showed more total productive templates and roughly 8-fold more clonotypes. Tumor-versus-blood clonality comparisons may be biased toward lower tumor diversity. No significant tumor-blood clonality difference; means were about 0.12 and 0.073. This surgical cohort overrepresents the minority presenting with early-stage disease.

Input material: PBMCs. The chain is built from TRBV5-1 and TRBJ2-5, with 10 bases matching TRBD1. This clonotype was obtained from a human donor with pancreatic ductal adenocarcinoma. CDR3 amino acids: CASSSGDRGQETQYF. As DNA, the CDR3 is TGCGCCAGCAGCTCCGGGGACAGGGGCCAAGAGACCCAGTACTTC.